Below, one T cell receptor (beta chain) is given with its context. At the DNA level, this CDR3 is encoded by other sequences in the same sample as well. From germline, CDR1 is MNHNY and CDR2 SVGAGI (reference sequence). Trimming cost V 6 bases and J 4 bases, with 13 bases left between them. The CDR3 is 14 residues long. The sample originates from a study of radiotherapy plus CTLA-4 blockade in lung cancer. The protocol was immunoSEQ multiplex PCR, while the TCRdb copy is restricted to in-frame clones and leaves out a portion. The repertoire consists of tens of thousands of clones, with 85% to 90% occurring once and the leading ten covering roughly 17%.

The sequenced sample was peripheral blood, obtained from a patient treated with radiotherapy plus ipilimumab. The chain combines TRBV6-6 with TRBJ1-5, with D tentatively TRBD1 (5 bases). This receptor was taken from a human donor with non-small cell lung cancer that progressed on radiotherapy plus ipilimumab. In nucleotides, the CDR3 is TGTGCCAGCAGCTACGGGCAGGGTAATCAGCCCCAGCATTTT. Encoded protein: CASSYGQGNQPQHF.